A single sample gave rise to the 27 T cell receptor beta chains below, sequenced in a study of cytomegalovirus exposure and HLA in healthy donors. PCR involved 60 Vbeta and 13 Jbeta primers. Sequencing used immunoSEQ multiplex PCR; TCRdb keeps in-frame clones, though not all of them. The table lists 150,000 to 200,000 clones, approximately 79% of them singletons. Specimen: PBMCs. Receptors originate from a middle-aged woman in good health and CMV-seronegative.

This clone has just a few counts. The CDR3 DNA sequence: TGTGCCAGCAGCTCGACAGCAACCCGAAACACCATATATTTT. This codes for CASSSTATRNTIYF. This chain joins TRBV5-4 and TRBJ1-3; D perhaps matches TRBD1 (5 bases). The germline V and J ends were trimmed by 3 bases and 5 bases, with 12 bases remaining between them. CDR1 is SGHNT and CDR2 is YYREEE in the germline V gene (reference sequence). This CDR3 is built from 14 residues.

The rearrangement links TRBV18 to TRBJ1-1; 8 nucleotides agree with TRBD1. Trimming removed 0 bases from V and 1 base from J; junction bases left unmatched: 1. The CDR3 runs to 15 residues. Germline CDR1 reads KGHSH; CDR2 reads LQKENI. The CDR3 DNA follows: TGTGCCAGCTCACCACCGGGGACAGGGAACACTGAAGCTTTCTTT. It specifies CASSPPGTGNTEAFF.

This chain joins TRBV18 and TRBJ1-1; D is ambiguous. V lost 6 bases and J lost 1, with 15 bases in between. The CDR3 is 15 amino acids. Germline V gene data show CDR1 as KGHSH and CDR2 as LQKENI. The CDR3 sequence is CASSRFFGGNTEAFF. The CDR3 coding sequence is TGTGCCAGCTCCCGGTTTTTTGGTGGGAACACTGAAGCTTTCTTT. The full variable domain, in which reference TRBV18 and TRBJ1-1 provide the parts outside the CDR3, is NAGVMQNPRHLVRRRGQEARLRCSPMKGHSHVYWYRQLPEEGLKFMVYLQKENIIDESGMPKERFSAEFPKEGPSILRIQQVVRGDSAAYFCASSRFFGGNTEAFFGQGTRLTVV.

The rearrangement links TRBV27 to TRBJ1-2, with 9 nucleotides matching TRBD1. Trimming removed 2 bases from V and 4 bases from J; junction bases left unmatched: 2. Looked up from germline, CDR1 is MNHEY and CDR2 is SMNVEV (reference sequence). This CDR3 is built from 14 residues. Here the CDR3 reads CASSLTGGAYGYTF. DNA of the CDR3: TGTGCCAGCAGTTTAACAGGGGGCGCCTATGGCTACACCTTC.

This clone was observed a few times. V usage is TRBV19 and J usage is TRBJ2-6; no clear D. The CDR3 runs 14 residues. The V end was cut by 3 bases, the J end by 0 bases, with 3 bases between. Looked up from germline, CDR1 is LNHDA and CDR2 is SQIVND (reference sequence). This CDR3 is CASSIRSGANVLTF. As DNA, the CDR3 is TGTGCCAGTAGTATTCGCTCTGGGGCCAACGTCCTGACTTTC.

The CDR3 DNA is TGCGCCAGCAGCCAAGAAGCTAGCTACGAGCAGTACTTC. Protein product: CASSQEASYEQYF. This chain links TRBV4-1 with TRBJ2-7; D unresolved. CDR3 length: 13 amino acids. Looked up from germline, CDR1 is MGHRA and CDR2 is YSYEKL. Trimming took off 0 bases at V and 3 bases at J, with 6 bases between the two ends.

This chain links TRBV5-6 with TRBJ2-7; TRBD1 is a possible D gene (6 bases). CDR3 length: 15 residues. V lost 0 bases and J lost 0, with 10 bases in between. Per germline, CDR1 SGHDT and CDR2 YYEEEE. The CDR3 loop is CASSLVGGFSYEQYF. The DNA of the CDR3 is TGTGCCAGCAGCTTGGTAGGGGGTTTCTCCTACGAGCAGTACTTC.

The rearrangement links TRBV30 to TRBJ1-2; no clear D. The V and J ends lost 3 bases and 8 bases respectively, with 16 bases between them. The CDR3 extends over 13 amino acids. Germline loops: CDR1 GTSNPN, CDR2 SVGIG (reference sequence). The CDR3 region is CAWRTFEGGGYTF. The CDR3 coding sequence is TGTGCCTGGAGGACGTTTGAGGGAGGAGGCTACACCTTC.

The rearrangement uses TRBV28 and TRBJ1-5; D may be TRBD1 (6 bases). The germline V gene encodes CDR1 MDHEN and CDR2 SYDVKM. V lost 3 bases, J lost 3 bases, and 21 bases lay in between. This CDR3 contains 18 residues. CDR3 DNA sequence: TGTGCCAGCAGTTTCCCACGACAGGAGTTGGGACCCAATCAGCCCCAGCATTTT. Translating gives CASSFPRQELGPNQPQHF.

This chain joins TRBV9 and TRBJ1-1; 8 bases are shared with TRBD1. CDR1 is SGDLS and CDR2 is YYNGEE in the germline V gene. CDR3 length: 14 residues. V was pared by 0 bases and J by 8 bases, with 6 bases of the junction left unmatched. CDR3 in DNA: TGTGCCAGCAGCGTAGGGCAGGGGGCATGCGAAGCTTTCTTT. This codes for CASSVGQGACEAFF.

The gene calls are TRBV7-9 and TRBJ2-3, with 7 bases lining up with TRBD2. With 5 bases clipped from V and 2 bases from J, the junction kept 4 bases outside the gene matches. CDR3 length: 14 residues. Germline V lookup: CDR1 SEHNR, CDR2 FQNEAQ (reference sequence). The CDR3 sequence: CASSPTSLTDTQYF. CDR3 nucleotide sequence: TGTGCCAGCAGCCCGACTAGCCTCACAGATACGCAGTATTTT.

The rearrangement uses TRBV7-6 and TRBJ2-7; 12 bases map to TRBD2. The J segment lost 3 bases and the V segment lost 5 bases, leaving 8 bases of the junction unmatched. Germline V CDR1 and CDR2: SGHVS, FNYEAQ. The CDR3 is 16 amino acids. CDR3 region: CASSPRATSGSYEQYF. CDR3 coding DNA: TGTGCCAGCAGCCCGCGCGCGACTAGCGGGAGCTACGAGCAGTACTTC.

The chain recombines TRBV19 with TRBJ2-1, with 12 bases aligning to TRBD2. The CDR3 length is 16 residues. Unmatched junction bases numbered 8, after V lost 6 bases and J lost 5 bases. Germline values: CDR1 LNHDA, CDR2 SQIVND (reference sequence). The CDR3 loop reads CASRTLAGGLHNEQFF. CDR3 DNA sequence: TGTGCCAGTAGAACCCTAGCGGGGGGGCTCCACAATGAGCAGTTCTTC.

The chain joins TRBV5-4 to TRBJ2-7; TRBD1 might be the D (5 bases). This CDR3 spans 16 amino acids. Germline V gene sequence: CDR1 SGHNT, CDR2 YYREEE (reference sequence). The V end was cut by 0 bases, the J end by 0 bases, with 13 bases between. In nucleotides, the CDR3 is TGTGCCAGCAGCTTGGCCCCAGGGTTCCCCTCCTACGAGCAGTACTTC. This codes for CASSLAPGFPSYEQYF.

The chain links TRBV5-4 to TRBJ1-2; 9 nucleotides line up with TRBD1. The germline V gene has CDR1 SGHNT and CDR2 YYREEE (reference sequence). V shed 5 bases and J 8 bases; nucleotides not matched to a gene: 10. The CDR3 runs to 14 residues. The CDR3 loop is CASSPGTGSLGYTF. DNA for the CDR3: TGTGCCAGCAGTCCTGGGACAGGGTCCTTAGGCTACACCTTC. Full variable domain (remainder filled in from reference TRBV5-4 and TRBJ1-2): ETGVTQSPTHLIKTRGQQVTLRCSSQSGHNTVSWYQQALGQGPQFIFQYYREEENGRGNFPPRFSGLQFPNYSSELNVNALELDDSALYLCASSPGTGSLGYTFGSGTRLTVV.

The rearrangement links TRBV10-2 to TRBJ2-7; 7 bases map to TRBD2. Germline lookup yields CDR1 WSHSY and CDR2 SAAADI. V lost 6 bases and J lost 4; bases outside the gene matches: 3. This CDR3 spans 12 amino acids. The CDR3 DNA is TGCGCCAGCAGAGGACTAGGATACGAGCAGTACTTC. This gives the protein CASRGLGYEQYF.

This clone showed up just a few times. The chain combines TRBV29-1 with TRBJ2-4, with 9 bases identical to TRBD1. The CDR3 is 13 amino acids. The V gene's germline CDR1 is SQVTM and CDR2 ANQGSEA. The junction had 5 bases not matched to a gene; V was cut back by 4 bases and J by 7 bases. In nucleotides, the CDR3 is TGCAGCGTTGGCGGACAGGGGTCGAACATTCAGTACTTC. It specifies CSVGGQGSNIQYF.

The rearrangement uses TRBV5-5 and TRBJ1-6, with D hard to call. Per germline, CDR1 SGHKS and CDR2 YYEKEE (reference sequence). The CDR3 has 17 residues. Trimming cost V 4 bases and J 0 bases, with 14 bases left between them. CDR3 residues: CASSPRAPGSYNSPLHF. The DNA for the CDR3 is TGTGCCAGCAGCCCGAGAGCACCTGGCTCCTATAATTCACCCCTCCACTTT.

The CDR3 reads CASSLAMGDRLRYTQYF. The CDR3 DNA is TGTGCCAGCAGCTTAGCGATGGGTGACAGGCTCAGGTATACGCAGTATTTT. The rearrangement links TRBV7-8 to TRBJ2-3, with D perhaps TRBD1 (6 bases). There are 17 residues in the CDR3. The V and J ends lost 0 bases and 7 bases respectively, with 20 bases between them. Germline lookup yields CDR1 SGHVS and CDR2 FQNEAQ.

This clone was counted only a few times. The V and J genes are TRBV5-1 and TRBJ1-1; TRBD1 matches 7 bases. The CDR3 has 15 residues. V lost 5 bases and J lost 4; bases outside the gene matches: 11. Germline CDR1 SGHRS, CDR2 YFSETQ. The CDR3 region is CASRLWGQSFTEAFF. CDR3 DNA: TGCGCCAGCAGGTTGTGGGGACAGTCTTTCACTGAAGCTTTCTTT.

The chain uses TRBV7-9 and TRBJ2-5, with TRBD1 identical over 10 bases. The CDR3 is made up of 15 amino acids. The ends lost 1 base at V and 7 bases at J; junction bases unmatched: 6. Germline lookup yields CDR1 SEHNR and CDR2 FQNEAQ (reference sequence). The CDR3 DNA is TGTGCCAGCAGCTTAGTTGACAGGGGGCGGCGGACCCAGTACTTC. This codes for CASSLVDRGRRTQYF.

The chain has TRBV25-1 and TRBJ1-2; possible D gene TRBD1, 5 bases. Trimming removed 4 bases at V and 8 bases at J, with 14 bases between. Germline CDR1 reads MGHDK; CDR2 reads SYGVNS. The CDR3 extends over 13 amino acids. In DNA form, the CDR3 reads TGTGCCAGCAGTGTGGGGCAGGGACTCGGCTACACCTTC. Its translation: CASSVGQGLGYTF.

The chain is built from TRBV18 and TRBJ2-7; tentative D call: TRBD2 (5 bases). The CDR3 totals 15 residues. The V end lost 2 bases, the J end lost 3 bases, and 14 bases lay between the germline ends. Germline V gene lookup returns CDR1 KGHSH and CDR2 LQKENI. CDR3 amino acids: CASSPESRARYEQYF. For the CDR3, the DNA is TGTGCCAGCTCACCAGAGTCGAGGGCGCGCTACGAGCAGTACTTC.

CDR3 amino acids: CASSLWREGTGELFF. The CDR3 DNA follows: TGCGCCAGCAGCTTGTGGCGGGAGGGCACCGGGGAGCTGTTTTTT. The chain employs TRBV5-1 and TRBJ2-2; 9 bases match TRBD2. V shed 1 base, J shed 4 bases, and the junction held 2 bases outside the gene matches. The germline V gene has CDR1 SGHRS and CDR2 YFSETQ. The CDR3 contains 15 residues.

The J gene is TRBJ1-5, the V gene TRBV30, with D unresolved. Trimming took 3 bases from V and 4 from J, leaving 13 bases between them. The germline CDR1 and CDR2 sequences are GTSNPN and SVGIG (reference sequence). This CDR3 comprises 14 residues. CDR3 amino acids: CAWSWAAPNQPQHF. The CDR3, as DNA: TGTGCCTGGAGCTGGGCAGCACCGAATCAGCCCCAGCATTTT.

The chain recombines TRBV9 with TRBJ1-1, with 8 nucleotides matching TRBD1. Looked up from germline, CDR1 is SGDLS and CDR2 is YYNGEE. Trimming at V came to 0 bases and at J to 7 bases, leaving 5 bases not matched to a gene. The CDR3 has 14 amino acids. The CDR3 DNA reads as TGTGCCAGCAGCGTAGTTGGACAGGGCGGTGAAGCTTTCTTT. Its translation: CASSVVGQGGEAFF. The whole variable domain, filled in from reference TRBV9 and TRBJ1-1, reads DSGVTQTPKHLITATGQRVTLRCSPRSGDLSVYWYQQSLDQGLQFLIQYYNGEERAKGNILERFSAQQFPDLHSELNLSSLELGDSALYFCASSVVGQGGEAFFGQGTRLTVV.

The chain carries TRBV5-1 and TRBJ2-7, with 7 positions matching TRBD1. The CDR3 runs to 12 residues. J gave up 6 bases and V 6 bases, and 6 bases lay outside the gene matches. Germline-derived CDR1 and CDR2 are SGHRS and YFSETQ. CDR3 region: CASTLTGSEQYF. Here the CDR3 DNA reads TGCGCCAGCACTCTGACAGGGAGCGAGCAGTACTTC.